A selection of T cell receptor beta chains follows, all from one sample in a study of blood T cell repertoires in COVID-19. Generated by immunoSEQ multiplex PCR, the TCRdb table keeps only in-frame clones and is missing some. The data contain under 100,000 clones, about 80% of them singletons. The sequenced material came from peripheral blood. The source is a woman between 65 and 79 years old with acute or convalescent COVID-19. Both conserved end residues are part of each CDR3. A D gene is named only where the DNA matches it firmly. Expanded clones get a size class; other rows say once, few or many, or leave the size out.

>-|TRBV6-2/TRBV6-3|TRBJ1-1|-
TGTGCCAGCAGTTGGACAGCAGTGAACACTGAAGCTTTCTTT
CASSWTAVNTEAFF
>-|TRBV28|TRBJ1-4|-
TGTGCCAGCAGTTCTTCCGGGACACAGGATGAAAAACTGTTTTTT
CASSSSGTQDEKLFF
>-|TRBV19|TRBJ1-1|TRBD1
TGTGCCAGTAGTAGGGGACAGGGGAGGACTGAAGCTTTCTTT
CASSRGQGRTEAFF
>-|TRBV19|TRBJ1-1|-
TGTGCCAGTAGTCATCGGGCAGGCGGGAGGGGTATGACTGAAGCTTTCTTT
CASSHRAGGRGMTEAFF
>few|TRBV5-1|TRBJ2-3|TRBD2
TGCGCCAGCAGCTTGCTGGGACTAGCGGGGTTTGGAGATACGCAGTATTTT
CASSLLGLAGFGDTQYF
>-|TRBV6-5|TRBJ2-1|TRBD1
TGTGCCAGCAGTTACAGGGGGCTTTCCTACAATGAGCAGTTCTTC
CASSYRGLSYNEQFF
>-|TRBV19|TRBJ2-7|-
TGTGCCAGTTCAAAATCCAGGGCAAGCTCCTACGAGCAGTACTTC
CASSKSRASSYEQYF
>-|TRBV19|TRBJ2-1|-
TGTGCCAGTAGTAGTCCCCGGGGTGGAGGGCCCCCCTACAATGAGCAGTTCTTC
CASSSPRGGGPPYNEQFF
>-|TRBV2|TRBJ1-2|-
TGTGCCAGCAGCGGACCTGGGGAGCCTGGCTACACCTTC
CASSGPGEPGYTF
>-|TRBV24-1|TRBJ1-5|-
TGTGCCACCAGCGGGATTTCCTCGGGGCAGCCCCAGCATTTT
CATSGISSGQPQHF
>-|TRBV10-3|TRBJ1-1|TRBD1
TGTGCCATCAGTGTGGGACAGGGGTGGAACACTGAAGCTTTCTTT
CAISVGQGWNTEAFF
>-|TRBV27|TRBJ1-5|-
TGTGCCAGCAGTACTACCCCGAGGCAGGGCCTAAATCAGCCCCAGCATTTT
CASSTTPRQGLNQPQHF
>-|TRBV5-1|TRBJ2-1|-
TGCGCCAGCAGACAGGACGGTTACAATGAGCAGTTCTTC
CASRQDGYNEQFF
>-|TRBV19|TRBJ1-1|-
TGTGCCAGTAGTATACAGGGGAATGTAGAAGCTTTCTTT
CASSIQGNVEAFF
>-|TRBV9|TRBJ2-3|TRBD2
TGTGCCAGCAGCGCCCCTAGCGGGGGGTACACAGATACGCAGTATTTT
CASSAPSGGYTDTQYF
>-|TRBV5-5|TRBJ1-1|-
TGTGCCAGCAGCTTGGAAATACTTTCCCGCCGGGCTTTCTTT
CASSLEILSRRAFF
>-|TRBV29-1|TRBJ1-1|-
TGCAGCGTTGGTCGGGGAGACACTGAAGCTTTCTTT
CSVGRGDTEAFF
>-|TRBV5-1|TRBJ1-1|-
TGCGCCAGCAGCTTGGCGGGGGGCGCGGACACTGAAGCTTTCTTT
CASSLAGGADTEAFF
>-|TRBV27|TRBJ2-7|TRBD2
TGTGCCAGCAGCCCCTTGGGGGGGGGCTACGAGCAGTACTTC
CASSPLGGGYEQYF
>once|TRBV27|TRBJ1-1|TRBD1
TGTGCCAGCAGGCCCGGACAGGCGAGCACTGAAGCTTTCTTT
CASRPGQASTEAFF
>-|TRBV5-1|TRBJ1-5|-
TGCGCCAGCAGCTTGATGTCAGGGGAAACTCAGCCCCAGCATTTT
CASSLMSGETQPQHF
>few|TRBV4-1|TRBJ1-2|-
TGCGCCAGCAGCCAAGACGGTGGGGGGGATGGCTATGGCTACACCTTC
CASSQDGGGDGYGYTF